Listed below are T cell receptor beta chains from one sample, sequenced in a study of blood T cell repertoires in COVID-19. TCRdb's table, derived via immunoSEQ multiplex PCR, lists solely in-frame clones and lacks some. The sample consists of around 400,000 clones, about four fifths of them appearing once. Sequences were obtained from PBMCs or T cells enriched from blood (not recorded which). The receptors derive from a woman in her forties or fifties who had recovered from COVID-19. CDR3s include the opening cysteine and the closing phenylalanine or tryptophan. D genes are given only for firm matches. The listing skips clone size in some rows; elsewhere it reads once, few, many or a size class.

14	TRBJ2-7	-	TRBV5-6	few	CASSPQAGYYEQYF	TGTGCCAGCAGCCCCCAGGCCGGTTACTACGAGCAGTACTTC
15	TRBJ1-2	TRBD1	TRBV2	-	CASSPTGEKMDGYTF	TGTGCCAGCAGTCCCACAGGGGAGAAGATGGATGGCTACACCTTC
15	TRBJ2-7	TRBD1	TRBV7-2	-	CASSLMTGGRYEQYF	TGTGCCAGCAGCTTAATGACAGGGGGCAGGTACGAGCAGTACTTC
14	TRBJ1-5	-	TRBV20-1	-	CSASEGLREEPQHF	TGCAGTGCTAGTGAGGGTCTTCGCGAGGAGCCCCAGCATTTT
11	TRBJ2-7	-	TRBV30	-	CAWSERSEQYF	TGTGCCTGGAGTGAGCGATCCGAGCAGTACTTC
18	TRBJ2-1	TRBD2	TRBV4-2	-	CASSQDRTSDTEVNEQFF	TGTGCCAGCAGCCAAGATAGAACTAGCGATACTGAGGTGAATGAGCAGTTCTTC
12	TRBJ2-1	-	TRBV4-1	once	CASSQAVNEQFF	TGCGCCAGCAGCCAAGCCGTCAATGAGCAGTTCTTC
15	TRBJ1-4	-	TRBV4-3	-	CASSQEDRSNEKLFF	TGCGCCAGCAGCCAGGAAGACAGAAGCAATGAAAAACTGTTTTTT
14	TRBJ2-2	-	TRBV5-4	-	CASSAEGYTGELFF	TGTGCCAGCAGCGCGGAGGGTTACACCGGGGAGCTGTTTTTT
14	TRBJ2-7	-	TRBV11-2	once	CASSFTGILNEQYF	TGTGCCAGCAGTTTTACAGGGATTTTAAACGAGCAGTACTTC
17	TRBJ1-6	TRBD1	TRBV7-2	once	CASSTTGTGANNSPLHF	TGTGCCAGCAGCACTACCGGGACAGGGGCCAACAATTCACCCCTCCACTTT
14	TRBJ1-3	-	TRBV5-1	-	CASSLDGTGNTIYF	TGCGCCAGCAGCTTGGACGGTACTGGAAACACCATATATTTT
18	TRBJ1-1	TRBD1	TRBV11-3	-	CASSDAWTGGNPSTEAFF	TGTGCCAGCAGCGACGCCTGGACAGGGGGGAACCCCTCGACGGAAGCTTTCTTT
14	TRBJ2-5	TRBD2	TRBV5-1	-	CASSLATAGETQYF	TGCGCCAGCAGCTTGGCTACAGCGGGGGAGACCCAGTACTTC
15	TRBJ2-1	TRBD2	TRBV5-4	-	CASSLAGGRNNEQFF	TGTGCCAGCAGCTTGGCCGGCGGGAGGAACAATGAGCAGTTCTTC
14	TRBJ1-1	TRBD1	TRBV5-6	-	CASSSRTGGTEAFF	TGTGCCAGCAGCTCCCGAACAGGGGGGACTGAAGCTTTCTTT
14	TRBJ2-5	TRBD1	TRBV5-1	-	CASSLAGGGETQYF	TGCGCCAGCAGCTTGGCAGGGGGCGGAGAGACCCAGTACTTC
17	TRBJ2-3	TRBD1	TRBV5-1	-	CASRSFPGGSGTDTQYF	TGCGCCAGCAGATCATTCCCAGGGGGATCGGGCACAGATACGCAGTATTTT
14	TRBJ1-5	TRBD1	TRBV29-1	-	CSVLLDREDQPQHF	TGCAGCGTTCTACTTGACAGGGAGGATCAGCCCCAGCATTTT
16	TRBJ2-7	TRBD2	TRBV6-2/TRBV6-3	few	CASSYSMASGRYEQYF	TGTGCCAGCAGTTACTCGATGGCTAGCGGACGTTACGAGCAGTACTTC
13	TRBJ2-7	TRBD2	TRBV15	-	CATAPSGAGEQYF	TGTGCCACCGCCCCTAGCGGGGCTGGGGAGCAGTACTTC
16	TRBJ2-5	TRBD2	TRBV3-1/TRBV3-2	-	CASSRGLAGGRETQYF	TGTGCCAGCAGCCGGGGGCTAGCGGGGGGGCGAGAGACCCAGTACTTC
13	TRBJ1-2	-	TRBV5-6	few	CASSMGRDYGYTF	TGTGCCAGCAGCATGGGACGGGACTATGGCTACACCTTC
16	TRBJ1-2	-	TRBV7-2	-	CASSLGGQGANYGYTF	TGTGCCAGCAGCTTGGGGGGGCAGGGCGCTAACTATGGCTACACCTTC
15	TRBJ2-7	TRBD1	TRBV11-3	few	CASSQHRDRGDEQYF	TGTGCCAGCAGCCAACACCGGGACAGGGGCGACGAGCAGTACTTC